This T cell receptor (beta chain) derives from a study of blood T cell repertoires in COVID-19. Across the whole study: Some COVID-19 samples were acute and others convalescent; all came from the United States, Italy and Spain. PBMCs, B-cell-depleted T cells, or T cells provided the cDNA or gDNA that made up the material.

Per the authors' pipeline: Amplification of reference gene primers was used by the study to estimate nucleated cell counts. Method: immunoSEQ multiplex PCR; TCRdb's copy keeps in-frame clones and lacks some. The V and J calls and the clone size are those of that table, but D and trimming were determined from the DNA. Among about 57,000 clones listed, 87% were seen once. CDR3 length: 13 amino acids. V lost 4 bases and J 7 bases, leaving 14 bases between the germline ends. CDR1 is SGHRS and CDR2 is YFSETQ in the germline V gene. Sequencing was performed on peripheral blood. This chain connects TRBV5-1 to TRBJ1-2, with D unclear. This clonotype was sampled from an elderly woman with COVID-19, enrolled during active disease. CDR3 amino acids: CASSAAGNTGYTF. The CDR3 nucleotides read TGCGCCAGCAGCGCGGCCGGAAACACTGGCTACACCTTC.